A single count supports the clone carrying this T cell receptor (beta chain). Its antigen is unknown. This record comes from a study of T cell responses to AZD1222 COVID-19 vaccine. Study results and limitations: Reports indicate that nearly half of spike-specific TCRs are directed at unmutated variant regions. The sample set comprised mostly white British donors with more females, and clonal diversity was possibly underestimated. No day 14 peak samples; only post-peak repertoires were characterized.

The table came from immunoSEQ multiplex PCR; TCRdb's copy has only in-frame clones and leaves some out. In the table there are 55,000 to 70,000 clones, about 91% of which are singletons. CDR3 length equals 16 residues. Trimming at V came to 5 bases and at J to 2 bases, leaving 6 bases not matched to a gene. The V gene's germline CDR1 is SNHLY and CDR2 FYNNEI. Sequences were derived from peripheral blood, sampled 28 days after the second AZD1222 dose. The TCR sequence derives from an adult who received the AZD1222 COVID-19 vaccine. The rearrangement links TRBV2 to TRBJ1-6; TRBD1 agrees at 7 bases. The CDR3: CASSPTGTTYNSPLHF. The CDR3 DNA sequence: TGTGCCAGCAGTCCGACAGGGACCACCTATAATTCACCCCTCCACTTT.